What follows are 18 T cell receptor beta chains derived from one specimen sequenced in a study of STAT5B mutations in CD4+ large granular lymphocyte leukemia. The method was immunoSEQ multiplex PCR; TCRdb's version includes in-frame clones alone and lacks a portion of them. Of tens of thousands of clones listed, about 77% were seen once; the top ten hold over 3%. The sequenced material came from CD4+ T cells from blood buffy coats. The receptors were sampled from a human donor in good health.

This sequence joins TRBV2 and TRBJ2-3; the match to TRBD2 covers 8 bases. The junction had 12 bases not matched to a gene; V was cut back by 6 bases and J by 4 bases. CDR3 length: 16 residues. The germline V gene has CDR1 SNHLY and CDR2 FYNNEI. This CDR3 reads CASSGGGRAGADTQYF. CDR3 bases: TGTGCCAGCAGCGGGGGGGGGAGGGCCGGCGCAGATACGCAGTATTTT.

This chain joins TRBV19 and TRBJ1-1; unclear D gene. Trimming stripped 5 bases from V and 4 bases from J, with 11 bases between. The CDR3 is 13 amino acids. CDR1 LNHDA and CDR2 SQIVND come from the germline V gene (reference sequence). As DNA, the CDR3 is TGTGCCAGTAGTGTAGGGTTGGCCACTGAAGCTTTCTTT. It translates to CASSVGLATEAFF.

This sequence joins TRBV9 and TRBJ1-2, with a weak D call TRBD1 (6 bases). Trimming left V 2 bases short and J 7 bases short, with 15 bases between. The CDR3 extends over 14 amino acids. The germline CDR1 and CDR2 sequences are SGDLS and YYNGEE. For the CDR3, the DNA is TGTGCCAGCAGCGTGGACGCACAGGGTACTGGCTACACCTTC. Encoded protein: CASSVDAQGTGYTF.

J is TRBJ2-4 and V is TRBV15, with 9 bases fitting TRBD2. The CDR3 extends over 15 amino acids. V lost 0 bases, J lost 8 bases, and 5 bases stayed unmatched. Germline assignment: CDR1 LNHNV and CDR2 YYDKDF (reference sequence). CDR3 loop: CATSRDFSGSYIQYF. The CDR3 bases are TGTGCCACCAGCAGAGATTTTAGCGGGAGTTACATTCAGTACTTC.

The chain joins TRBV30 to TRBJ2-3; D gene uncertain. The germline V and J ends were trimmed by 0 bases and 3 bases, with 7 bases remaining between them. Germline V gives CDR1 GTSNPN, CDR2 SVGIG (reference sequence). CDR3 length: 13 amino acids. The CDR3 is CAWSVSGTDTQYF. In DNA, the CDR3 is TGTGCCTGGAGTGTTTCAGGAACAGATACGCAGTATTTT. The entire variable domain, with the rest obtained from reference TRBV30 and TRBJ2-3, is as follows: SQTIHQWPATLVQPVGSPLSLECTVEGTSNPNLYWYRQAAGRGLQLLFYSVGIGQISSEVPQNLSASRPQDRQFILSSKKLLLSDSGFYLCAWSVSGTDTQYFGPGTRLTVL.

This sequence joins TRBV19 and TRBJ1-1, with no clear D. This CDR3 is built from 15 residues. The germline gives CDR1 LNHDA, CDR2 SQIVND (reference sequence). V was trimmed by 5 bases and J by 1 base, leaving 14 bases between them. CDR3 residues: CASSSPEGWNTEAFF. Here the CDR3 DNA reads TGTGCCAGTAGTTCCCCGGAAGGGTGGAACACTGAAGCTTTCTTT.

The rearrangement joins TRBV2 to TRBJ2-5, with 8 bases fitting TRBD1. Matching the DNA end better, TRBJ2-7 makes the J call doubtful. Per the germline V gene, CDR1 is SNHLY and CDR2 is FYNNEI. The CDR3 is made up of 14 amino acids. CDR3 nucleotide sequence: TGTGCCAGCAGTCTTCGTAACAGGGGGGACGAGCAGTACTTC. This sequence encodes CASSLRNRGDEQYF.

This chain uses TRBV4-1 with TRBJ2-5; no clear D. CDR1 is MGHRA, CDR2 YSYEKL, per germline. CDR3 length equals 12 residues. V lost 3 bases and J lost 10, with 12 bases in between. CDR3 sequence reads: CASSHVSGDQYF. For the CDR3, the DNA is TGCGCCAGCAGCCACGTCTCTGGGGACCAGTACTTC.

The CDR3 DNA reads TGTGCCAGCAGCTCCACCGGGGGCGGGGAGCTGTTTTTT. Residues: CASSSTGGGELFF. The chain combines TRBV11-3 with TRBJ2-2, with a weak D call TRBD2 (6 bases). There are 13 residues in the CDR3. Germline-derived CDR1 and CDR2 are SGHNT and YENEEA. The V end was cut by 4 bases, the J end by 7 bases, with 10 bases between.

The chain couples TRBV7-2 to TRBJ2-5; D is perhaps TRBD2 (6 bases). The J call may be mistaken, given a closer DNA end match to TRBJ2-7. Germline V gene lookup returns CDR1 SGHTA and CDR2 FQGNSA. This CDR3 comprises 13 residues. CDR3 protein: CASRRGGFDEQYF. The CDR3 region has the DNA TGTGCCAGCAGACGTGGAGGGTTCGACGAGCAGTACTTC.

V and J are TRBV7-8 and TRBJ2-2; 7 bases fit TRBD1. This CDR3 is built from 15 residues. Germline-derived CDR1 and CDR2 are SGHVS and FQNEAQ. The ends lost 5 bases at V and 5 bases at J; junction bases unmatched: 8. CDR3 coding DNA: TGTGCCAGCAGCACCACAGGGGTTCGGACCGGGGAGCTGTTTTTT. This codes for CASSTTGVRTGELFF.

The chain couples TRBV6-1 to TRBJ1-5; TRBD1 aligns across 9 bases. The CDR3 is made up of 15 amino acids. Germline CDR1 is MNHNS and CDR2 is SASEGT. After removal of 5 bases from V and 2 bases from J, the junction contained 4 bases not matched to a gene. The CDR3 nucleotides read TGTGCCAGCAGTCGGGACAGGGAACGCAATCAGCCCCAGCATTTT. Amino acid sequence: CASSRDRERNQPQHF.

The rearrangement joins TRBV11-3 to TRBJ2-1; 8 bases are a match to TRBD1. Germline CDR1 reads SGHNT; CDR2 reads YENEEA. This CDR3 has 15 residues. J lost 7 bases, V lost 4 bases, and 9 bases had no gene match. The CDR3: CASSSPVTGANEQFF. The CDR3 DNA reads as TGTGCCAGCAGCTCCCCAGTGACAGGGGCGAATGAGCAGTTCTTC.

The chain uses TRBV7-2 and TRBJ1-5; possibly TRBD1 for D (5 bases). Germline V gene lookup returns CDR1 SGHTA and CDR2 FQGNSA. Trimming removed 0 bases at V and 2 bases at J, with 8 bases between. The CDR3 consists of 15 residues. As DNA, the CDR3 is TGTGCCAGCAGCTTAGCCTCCAGGGGCAATCAGCCCCAGCATTTT. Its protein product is CASSLASRGNQPQHF. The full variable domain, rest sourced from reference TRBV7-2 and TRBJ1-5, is GAGVSQSPSNKVTEKGKDVELRCDPISGHTALYWYRQSLGQGLEFLIYFQGNSAPDKSGLPSDRFSAERTGGSVSTLTIQRTQQEDSAVYLCASSLASRGNQPQHFGDGTRLSIL.

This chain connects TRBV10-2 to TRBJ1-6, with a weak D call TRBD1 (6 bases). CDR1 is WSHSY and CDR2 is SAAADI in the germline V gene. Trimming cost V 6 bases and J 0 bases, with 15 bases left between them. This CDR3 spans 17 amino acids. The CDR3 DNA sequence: TGCGCCAGCAGCCGGGACATCAGGAGCTCCTATAATTCACCCCTCCACTTT. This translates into CASSRDIRSSYNSPLHF.

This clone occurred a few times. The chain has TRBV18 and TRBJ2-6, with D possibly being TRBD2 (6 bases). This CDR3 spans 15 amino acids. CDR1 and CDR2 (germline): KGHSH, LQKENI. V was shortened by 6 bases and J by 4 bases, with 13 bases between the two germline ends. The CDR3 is CASSPQGLGANVLTF. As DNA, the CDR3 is TGTGCCAGCTCCCCCCAGGGACTGGGGGCCAACGTCCTGACTTTC. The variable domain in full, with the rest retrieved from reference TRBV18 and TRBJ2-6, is NAGVMQNPRHLVRRRGQEARLRCSPMKGHSHVYWYRQLPEEGLKFMVYLQKENIIDESGMPKERFSAEFPKEGPSILRIQQVVRGDSAAYFCASSPQGLGANVLTFGAGSRLTVL.

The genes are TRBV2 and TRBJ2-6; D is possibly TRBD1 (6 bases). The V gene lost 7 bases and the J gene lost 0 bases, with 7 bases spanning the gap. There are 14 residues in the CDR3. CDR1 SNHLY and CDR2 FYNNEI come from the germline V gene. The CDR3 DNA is TGTGCCAGCAACAGGGACTCTGGGGCCAACGTCCTGACTTTC. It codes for CASNRDSGANVLTF.

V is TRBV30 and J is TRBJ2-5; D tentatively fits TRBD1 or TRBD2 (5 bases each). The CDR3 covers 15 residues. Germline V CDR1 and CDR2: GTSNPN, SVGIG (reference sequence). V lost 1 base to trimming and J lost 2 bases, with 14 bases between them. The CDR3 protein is CAWSAGSRVQETQYF. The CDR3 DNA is TGTGCCTGGAGTGCGGGGAGCAGGGTTCAAGAGACCCAGTACTTC.